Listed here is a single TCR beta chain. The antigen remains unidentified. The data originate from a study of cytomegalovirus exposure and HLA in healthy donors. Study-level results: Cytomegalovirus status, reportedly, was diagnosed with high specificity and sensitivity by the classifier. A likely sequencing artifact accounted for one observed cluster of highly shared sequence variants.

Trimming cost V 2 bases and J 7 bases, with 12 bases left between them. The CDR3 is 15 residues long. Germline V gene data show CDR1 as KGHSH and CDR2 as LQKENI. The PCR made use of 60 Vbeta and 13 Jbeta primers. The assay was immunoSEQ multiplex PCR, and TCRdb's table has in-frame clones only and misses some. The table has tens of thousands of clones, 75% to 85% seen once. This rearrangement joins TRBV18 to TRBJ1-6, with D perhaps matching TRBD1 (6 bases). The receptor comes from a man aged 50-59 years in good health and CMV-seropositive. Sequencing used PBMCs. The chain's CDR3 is CASSPRTVFNSPLHF. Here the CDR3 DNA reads TGTGCCAGCTCACCAAGGACAGTCTTCAATTCACCCCTCCACTTT.